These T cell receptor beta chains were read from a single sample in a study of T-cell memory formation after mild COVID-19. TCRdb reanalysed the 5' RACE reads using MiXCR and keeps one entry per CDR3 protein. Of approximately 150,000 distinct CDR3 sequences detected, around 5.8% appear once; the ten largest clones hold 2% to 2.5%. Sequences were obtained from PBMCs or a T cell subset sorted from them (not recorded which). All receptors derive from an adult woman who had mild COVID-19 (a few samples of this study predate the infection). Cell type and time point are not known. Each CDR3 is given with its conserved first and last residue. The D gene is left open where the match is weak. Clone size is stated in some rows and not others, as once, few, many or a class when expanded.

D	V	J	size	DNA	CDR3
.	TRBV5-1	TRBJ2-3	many	TGCGCCAGCAGCTTGGCCACGGGGGCCCCGAGGGGGACAGATACGCAGTATTTT	CASSLATGAPRGTDTQYF
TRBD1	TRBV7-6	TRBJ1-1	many	TGTGCCAGCAGCTCAGACCACAGGGGCACTGAAGCTTTCTTT	CASSSDHRGTEAFF
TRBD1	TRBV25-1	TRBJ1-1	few	TGTGCCAGCAGTGACCCGGGACAGGGCACCACTGAAGCTTTCTTT	CASSDPGQGTTEAFF
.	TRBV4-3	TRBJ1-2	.	TGCGCCAGCAGCCATTCCGACAGGCCCTATGGCTACACCTTC	CASSHSDRPYGYTF
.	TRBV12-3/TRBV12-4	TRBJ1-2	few	TGTGCCAGCAGTCCACAGGTTACTCGGGGCTACACCTTC	CASSPQVTRGYTF
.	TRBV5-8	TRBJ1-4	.	TGTGCCAGCAGTTTCGACGGAACACCTAATGAAAAACTGTTTTTT	CASSFDGTPNEKLFF
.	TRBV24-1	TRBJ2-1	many	TGTGCCACCAGTGATTTTTACAATGAGCAGTTCTTC	CATSDFYNEQFF
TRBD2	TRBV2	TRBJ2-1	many	TGTGCCAGCAGTGAGGAGCGGGGGGCCTACAATGAGCAGTTCTTC	CASSEERGAYNEQFF
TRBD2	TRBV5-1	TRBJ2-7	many	TGCGCCAGCAGCTCCCCAACTAGCGGGGGAAGAGAGCAGTACTTC	CASSSPTSGGREQYF
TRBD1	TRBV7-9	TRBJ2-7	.	TGTGCCAGCAGCTTAACAGGGGTCTACGAGCAGTACTTC	CASSLTGVYEQYF
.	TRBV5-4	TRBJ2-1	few	TGTGCCAGCAGCTTGCCGTTGGGCTCCTACAATGAGCAGTTCTTC	CASSLPLGSYNEQFF
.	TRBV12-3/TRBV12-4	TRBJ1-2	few	TGTGCCAGCACGAGGGACAAAACATTTTATGGCTACACCTTC	CASTRDKTFYGYTF
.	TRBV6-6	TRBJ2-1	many	TGTGCCAGCAGGCCTCAGACAGGCCGGACTGAGCAGTTCTTC	CASRPQTGRTEQFF
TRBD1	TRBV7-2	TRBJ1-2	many	TGTGCCAGCAGCTTAACCCCGACAGGGAACTATGGCTACACCTTC	CASSLTPTGNYGYTF
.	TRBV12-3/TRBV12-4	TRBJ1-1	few	TGTGCCAGCAGCCGTGACAGAGCCTACACTGAAGCTTTCTTT	CASSRDRAYTEAFF
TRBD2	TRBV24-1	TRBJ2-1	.	TGTGCCACCTCCTTCGGGGCTAGCGGGGCGCATTACAATGAGCAGTTCTTC	CATSFGASGAHYNEQFF
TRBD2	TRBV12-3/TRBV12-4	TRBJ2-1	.	TGTGCCAGCAGTTCCTTATCCCTCGTCTTTCCCGGGACTAGCGGTAATGAGCAGTTCTTC	CASSSLSLVFPGTSGNEQFF
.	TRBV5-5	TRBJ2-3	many	TGTGCCAGCAGCTTGGCCCAAGGACAGGGAGGGGGAAGGCAGTATTTT	CASSLAQGQGGGRQYF
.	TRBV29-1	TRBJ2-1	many	TGCAGCGTTCGTGGCACCGGCTCCTACAATGAGCAGTTCTTC	CSVRGTGSYNEQFF
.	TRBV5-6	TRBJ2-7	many	TGTGCCAGCAGCTTGCAAAACATCTACGAGCAGTACTTC	CASSLQNIYEQYF
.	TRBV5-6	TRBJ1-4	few	TGTGCCAGCAGCCGGGCGGGGGAAAAACTGTTTTTT	CASSRAGEKLFF
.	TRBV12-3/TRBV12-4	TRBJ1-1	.	TGTGCCAGCAGTCTCGGACACGAAGCTTTCTTT	CASSLGHEAFF
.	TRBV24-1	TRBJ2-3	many	TGTGCCACCAGTGCATTCAGCACAGATACGCAGTATTTT	CATSAFSTDTQYF
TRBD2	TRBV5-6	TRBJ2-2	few	TGTGCCAGCAGCTTTCGGGGCGGGAGCTTGAACACCGGGGAGCTGTTTTTT	CASSFRGGSLNTGELFF
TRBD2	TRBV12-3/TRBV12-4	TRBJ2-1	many	TGTGCCAGCAGTTTAGGCGGGAGTCTCAATGAGCAGTTCTTC	CASSLGGSLNEQFF
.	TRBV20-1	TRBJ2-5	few	TGCAGTGCTTCGCGGACAGGGAGGGGATGGGAGACCCAGTACTTC	CSASRTGRGWETQYF
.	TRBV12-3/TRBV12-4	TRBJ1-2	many	TGTGCCAGCAGTTTTGAGCCCGGGACACTCGGCTACACCTTC	CASSFEPGTLGYTF
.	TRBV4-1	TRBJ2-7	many	TGCGCCAGCAGCCTCACCTTGGGCAGGGCGGAGGAGCAGTACTTC	CASSLTLGRAEEQYF